The clone carrying this TCR beta chain appeared once. The data were taken from a study of blood T cell repertoires in COVID-19. Study-wide background: In each case, the material was cDNA or gDNA derived from T cells, B-cell-depleted T cells, or PBMCs.

This CDR3 region has 20 residues. Germline CDR1 reads MNHEY; CDR2 reads SMNVEV (reference sequence). V dropped 6 bases and J dropped 0 bases, with 27 bases sitting between them. Per the original methods: Estimation of nucleated cell counts was performed using reference gene primer amplification. Repertoires were generated with immunoSEQ multiplex PCR, while TCRdb's copy carries only in-frame clones and drops some. V and J calls and clone size are given by that table; D and trimming were obtained from the DNA. This table holds about 68,000 clones, 65% to 90% found once. The sequencing sample was made of peripheral blood. This receptor was taken from a woman aged 60-75 years with acute or convalescent COVID-19. The chain carries TRBV27 and TRBJ1-3, with D hard to call. The CDR3 bases are TGTGCCAGCAGCGATCCAACGGCGGCTACCAAGGTGAGCTCTGGAAACACCATATATTTT. This translates into CASSDPTAATKVSSGNTIYF.